A selection of T cell receptor beta chains follows, all from one sample in a study of T cells after yellow fever vaccination. TCRdb used MiXCR to reprocess the 5' RACE reads, holding one entry per CDR3 protein. The repertoire consists of 500,000 to 650,000 distinct CDR3 sequences, with less than 20% occurring once and the leading ten covering roughly 17%. This sample comprised PBMCs, obtained less than 6 days after the first yellow fever vaccination. These receptors all come from a young man who received the YFV17D yellow fever vaccine. Each CDR3 is given with its conserved first and last residue. A D gene is named only where the DNA matches it firmly. Part of the rows lack a size; the others show once, few, many or a class for expanded clones.

v_call: TRBV5-6
cdr3_length: 19
j_call: TRBJ2-7
clone_size: NA
d_call: NA
cdr3_nt: TGTGCCACAACCTTTGGGGGTAGGGGCCCTGGACTTCGGGGGTACGAGCAGTACTTC
cdr3_aa: CATTFGGRGPGLRGYEQYF

v_call: TRBV5-4
cdr3_length: 16
j_call: TRBJ2-5
clone_size: few
d_call: TRBD2
cdr3_nt: TGTGCCAGCAGCCCCAACGGACTAGCGGGGCCAGAGACCCAGTACTTC
cdr3_aa: CASSPNGLAGPETQYF

v_call: TRBV12-3/TRBV12-4
cdr3_length: 14
j_call: TRBJ1-6
clone_size: few
d_call: NA
cdr3_nt: TGTGCCAGCAGGGACAGCTCCTATAATTCACCCCTCCACTTT
cdr3_aa: CASRDSSYNSPLHF

v_call: TRBV7-2
cdr3_length: 13
j_call: TRBJ1-3
clone_size: few
d_call: NA
cdr3_nt: TGTGCCAGCAGCTTAGGGTACGGAAACACCATATATTTT
cdr3_aa: CASSLGYGNTIYF

v_call: TRBV6-2/TRBV6-3
cdr3_length: 14
j_call: TRBJ1-6
clone_size: NA
d_call: NA
cdr3_nt: TGTGCCAGCAGTTACTCCATTGACTGGATCCTCCTCCACTTT
cdr3_aa: CASSYSIDWILLHF

v_call: TRBV5-8
cdr3_length: 11
j_call: TRBJ1-5
clone_size: NA
d_call: NA
cdr3_nt: TGTGCCAGCATTCCCCGACAGTCCCAGCATTTT
cdr3_aa: CASIPRQSQHF

v_call: TRBV28
cdr3_length: 17
j_call: TRBJ2-2
clone_size: NA
d_call: NA
cdr3_nt: TGTGCCAGCAGCTTTGTTTACCCGGGACGGAACACCGGGGAGCTGTTTTTT
cdr3_aa: CASSFVYPGRNTGELFF

v_call: TRBV4-1
cdr3_length: 15
j_call: TRBJ1-1
clone_size: few
d_call: NA
cdr3_nt: TGCGCCAGCAGCCAAGACGGACATAGGAACACTGAAGCTTTCTTT
cdr3_aa: CASSQDGHRNTEAFF

v_call: TRBV27
cdr3_length: 12
j_call: TRBJ1-5
clone_size: many
d_call: NA
cdr3_nt: TGTGCCAGCAGTTCGGGAGGTCAGCCCCAGCATTTT
cdr3_aa: CASSSGGQPQHF

v_call: TRBV27
cdr3_length: 14
j_call: TRBJ2-3
clone_size: NA
d_call: NA
cdr3_nt: TGTGCCAGCAGTCCTACACAGAACACAGATACGCAGTATTTT
cdr3_aa: CASSPTQNTDTQYF

v_call: TRBV2
cdr3_length: 15
j_call: TRBJ2-2
clone_size: NA
d_call: NA
cdr3_nt: TGTGCCAGCAGTAAGCTCGCTTTTAACACCGGGGAGCTGTTTTTT
cdr3_aa: CASSKLAFNTGELFF

v_call: TRBV9
cdr3_length: 16
j_call: TRBJ2-7
clone_size: few
d_call: NA
cdr3_nt: TGTGCCAGCAGCCCACAACTAGAGCCAAGCTCCTACGAGCAGTACTTC
cdr3_aa: CASSPQLEPSSYEQYF

v_call: TRBV27
cdr3_length: 12
j_call: TRBJ1-2
clone_size: NA
d_call: NA
cdr3_nt: TGTGCCAGCAGTACCTCAGGGTATGGCTACTCCTTC
cdr3_aa: CASSTSGYGYSF

v_call: TRBV12-5
cdr3_length: 17
j_call: TRBJ2-4
clone_size: few
d_call: NA
cdr3_nt: TGTGCTAGTGGTTTAAGACTAGGGGGTGGGTCCAAAAACATTCAGTACTTC
cdr3_aa: CASGLRLGGGSKNIQYF

v_call: TRBV7-2
cdr3_length: 13
j_call: TRBJ1-2
clone_size: NA
d_call: NA
cdr3_nt: TGTGCCAGCACCCAGTGGAGCTCGGATGGCTACACCTTC
cdr3_aa: CASTQWSSDGYTF

v_call: TRBV12-3/TRBV12-4
cdr3_length: 15
j_call: TRBJ2-1
clone_size: NA
d_call: TRBD2
cdr3_nt: TGTGCCAGCAGCCAAACGGGACTAGTATACAATGAGCAGTTCTTC
cdr3_aa: CASSQTGLVYNEQFF

v_call: TRBV6-2/TRBV6-3
cdr3_length: 13
j_call: TRBJ1-6
clone_size: few
d_call: NA
cdr3_nt: TGTGCCAGCAGCACTAATCAGGATTCACCCCTCCACTTT
cdr3_aa: CASSTNQDSPLHF

v_call: TRBV7-3
cdr3_length: 15
j_call: TRBJ2-1
clone_size: few
d_call: TRBD2
cdr3_nt: TGTGCCAGCAGCCACACTAGCGGGGAATACAATGAGCAGTTCTTC
cdr3_aa: CASSHTSGEYNEQFF

v_call: TRBV20-1
cdr3_length: 13
j_call: TRBJ2-2
clone_size: NA
d_call: NA
cdr3_nt: TGCAGTGTCAGGGTTGTGGACACCGGGGAGCTGTTTTTT
cdr3_aa: CSVRVVDTGELFF

v_call: TRBV11-2
cdr3_length: 13
j_call: TRBJ2-3
clone_size: NA
d_call: TRBD1
cdr3_nt: TGTGCCAGCAGCACGGGACAGGGGAATACGCAGTATTTT
cdr3_aa: CASSTGQGNTQYF

v_call: TRBV10-3
cdr3_length: 12
j_call: TRBJ2-1
clone_size: NA
d_call: NA
cdr3_nt: TGTGCCATCAGTGATCGGGAAAGGGAGCAGTTCTTC
cdr3_aa: CAISDREREQFF

v_call: TRBV20-1
cdr3_length: 15
j_call: TRBJ1-2
clone_size: NA
d_call: TRBD1
cdr3_nt: TGCAGTGCTAGTCCGCCGGACAGGGGACTGTATGGCTACACCTTC
cdr3_aa: CSASPPDRGLYGYTF